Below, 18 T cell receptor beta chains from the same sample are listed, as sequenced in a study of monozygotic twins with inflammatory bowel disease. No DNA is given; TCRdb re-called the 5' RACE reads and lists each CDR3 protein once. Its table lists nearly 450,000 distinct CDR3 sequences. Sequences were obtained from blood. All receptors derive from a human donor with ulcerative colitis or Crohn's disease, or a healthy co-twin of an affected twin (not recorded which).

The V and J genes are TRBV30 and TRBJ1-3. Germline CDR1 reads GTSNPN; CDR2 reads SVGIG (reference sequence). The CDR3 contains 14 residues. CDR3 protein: CAWSVSSAGNTIYF.

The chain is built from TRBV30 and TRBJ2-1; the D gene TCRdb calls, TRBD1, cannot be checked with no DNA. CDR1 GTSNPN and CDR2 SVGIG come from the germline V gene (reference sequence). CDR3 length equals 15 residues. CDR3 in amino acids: CAWIPAGSSYNEQFF.

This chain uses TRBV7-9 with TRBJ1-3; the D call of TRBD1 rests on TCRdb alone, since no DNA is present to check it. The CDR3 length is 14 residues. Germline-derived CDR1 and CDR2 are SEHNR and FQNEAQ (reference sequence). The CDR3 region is CASSGQGIGNTIYF.

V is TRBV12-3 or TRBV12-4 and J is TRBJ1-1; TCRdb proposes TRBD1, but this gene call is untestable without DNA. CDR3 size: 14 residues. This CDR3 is CASSSFDSRSEVFF.

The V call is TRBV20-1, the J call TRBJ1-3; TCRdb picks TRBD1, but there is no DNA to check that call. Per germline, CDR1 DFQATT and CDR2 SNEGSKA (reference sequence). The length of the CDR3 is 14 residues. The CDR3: CSAREPGSGNTIYF.

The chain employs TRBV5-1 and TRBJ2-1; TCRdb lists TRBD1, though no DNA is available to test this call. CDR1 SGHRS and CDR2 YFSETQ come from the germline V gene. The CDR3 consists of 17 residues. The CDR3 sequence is CASSLVKIRTGTDEQFF.

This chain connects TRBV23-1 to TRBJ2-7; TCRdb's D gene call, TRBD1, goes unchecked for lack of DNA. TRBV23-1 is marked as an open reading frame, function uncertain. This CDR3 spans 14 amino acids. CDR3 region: CASTQRTETYEQYF.

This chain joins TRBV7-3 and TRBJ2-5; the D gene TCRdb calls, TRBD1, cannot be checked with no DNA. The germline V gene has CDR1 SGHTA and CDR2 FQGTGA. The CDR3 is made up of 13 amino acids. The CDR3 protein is CASSPGAQETQYF. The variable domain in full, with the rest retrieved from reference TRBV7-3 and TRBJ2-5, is GAGVSQTPSNKVTEKGKYVELRCDPISGHTALYWYRQSLGQGPEFLIYFQGTGAADDSGLPNDRFFAVRPEGSVSTLKIQRTERGDSAVYLCASSPGAQETQYFGPGTRLLVL.

The CDR3: CASSFTLPGANEKLFF. The chain links TRBV7-2 to TRBJ1-4; checking the TCRdb D call of TRBD1 is not possible without DNA. From germline, CDR1 is SGHTA and CDR2 FQGNSA. The CDR3 sequence is 16 residues long. The whole variable domain, remainder taken from reference TRBV7-2 and TRBJ1-4, is GAGVSQSPSNKVTEKGKDVELRCDPISGHTALYWYRQSLGQGLEFLIYFQGNSAPDKSGLPSDRFSAERTGGSVSTLTIQRTQQEDSAVYLCASSFTLPGANEKLFFGSGTQLSVL.

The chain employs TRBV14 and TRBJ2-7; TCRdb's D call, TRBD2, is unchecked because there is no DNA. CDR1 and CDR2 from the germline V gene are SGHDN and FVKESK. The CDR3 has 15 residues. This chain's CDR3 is CASSQGWTELDEQYF.

The CDR3 here is CASSLLRGGTGELFF. The V call is TRBV7-9, the J call TRBJ2-2; TCRdb designates TRBD1, a call that cannot be tested without DNA. Germline CDR1 SEHNR, CDR2 FQNEAQ (reference sequence). CDR3 length: 15 amino acids. The full variable domain, rest sourced from reference TRBV7-9 and TRBJ2-2, is DTGVSQNPRHKITKRGQNVTFRCDPISEHNRLYWYRQTLGQGPEFLTYFQNEAQLEKSRLLSDRFSAERPKGSFSTLEIQRTEQGDSAMYLCASSLLRGGTGELFFGEGSRLTVL.

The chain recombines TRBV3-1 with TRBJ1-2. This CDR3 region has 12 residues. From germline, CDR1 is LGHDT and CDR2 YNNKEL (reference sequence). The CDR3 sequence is CASSSGFYGYTF.

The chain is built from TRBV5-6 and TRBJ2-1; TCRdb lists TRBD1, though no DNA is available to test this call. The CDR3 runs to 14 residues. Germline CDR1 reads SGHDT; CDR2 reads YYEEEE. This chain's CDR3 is CASSWAGDLTLQFF.

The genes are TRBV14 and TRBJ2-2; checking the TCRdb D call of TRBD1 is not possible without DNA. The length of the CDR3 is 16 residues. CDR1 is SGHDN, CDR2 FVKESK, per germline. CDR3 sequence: CASSQDGAGNTGELFF. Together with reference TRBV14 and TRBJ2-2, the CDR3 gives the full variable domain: EAGVTQFPSHSVIEKGQTVTLRCDPISGHDNLYWYRRVMGKEIKFLLHFVKESKQDESGMPNNRFLAERTGGTYSTLKVQPAELEDSGVYFCASSQDGAGNTGELFFGEGSRLTVL.

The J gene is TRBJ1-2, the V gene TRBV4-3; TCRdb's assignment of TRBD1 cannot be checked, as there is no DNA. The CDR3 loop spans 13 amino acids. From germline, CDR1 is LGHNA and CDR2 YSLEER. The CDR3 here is CASSPRGYYGYTF.

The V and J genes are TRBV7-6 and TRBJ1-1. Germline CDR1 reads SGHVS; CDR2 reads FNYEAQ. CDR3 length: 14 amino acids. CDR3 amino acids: CASSLDRSNTEAFF.

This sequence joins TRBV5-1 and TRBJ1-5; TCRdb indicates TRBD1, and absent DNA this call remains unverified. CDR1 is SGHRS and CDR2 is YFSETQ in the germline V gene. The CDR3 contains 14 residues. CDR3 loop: CASSLLGPWQPQHF.

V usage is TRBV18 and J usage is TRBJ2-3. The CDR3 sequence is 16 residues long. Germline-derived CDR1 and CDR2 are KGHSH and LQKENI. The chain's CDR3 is CASSPSILSGTDTQYF.